The 3 T cell receptor beta chains in this list originate from one sample, sequenced in a study of T cells in Graves' hyperthyroidism and ophthalmopathy. Researchers took RNA transcripts and amplified the TCR beta CDR3 regions from them. The TCR CDR3 was amplified in a first-round RT-PCR using the HTBI primer set. TCRdb ran MiXCR on the multiplex PCR reads and lists one entry per CDR3 protein. The table has hundreds of thousands of distinct CDR3 sequences, roughly 16% seen once. The source material was blood. The receptors derive from a woman in her 40s with Graves' ophthalmopathy.

This clonotype has ten or more counts. The V and J genes are TRBV12-3 or TRBV12-4 and TRBJ2-3, with 8 bases matching TRBD2. The CDR3 loop spans 14 amino acids. V shed 7 bases and J 3 bases; nucleotides not matched to a gene: 6. The CDR3: CASNLGLATDTQYF. In nucleotides, the CDR3 is TGTGCCAGCAACCTCGGACTAGCTACAGATACGCAGTATTTT.

The rearrangement uses TRBV5-4 and TRBJ1-1, with TRBD1 as a possible D gene (5 bases). CDR3 size: 13 residues. The germline V gene has CDR1 SGHNT and CDR2 YYREEE (reference sequence). Trimming stripped 4 bases from V and 2 bases from J, with 9 bases between. DNA of the CDR3: TGTGCCAGCAGCATAGGACACAACACTGAAGCTTTCTTT. As protein: CASSIGHNTEAFF.

Many counts were recorded for this clonotype. This chain joins TRBV20-1 and TRBJ2-3; 9 bases line up with TRBD1. With V trimmed by 6 bases and J by 1 base, 8 bases remained unmatched. This CDR3 contains 15 residues. In germline, CDR1 is DFQATT, CDR2 SNEGSKA (reference sequence). CDR3 in amino acids: CSAPGQGIGTDTQYF. The CDR3 DNA follows: TGCAGTGCCCCAGGACAGGGGATAGGCACAGATACGCAGTATTTT.